The following is a T cell receptor (beta chain) sequence with its context. Its specificity is unknown. The CDR3 is made up of 17 amino acids. CDR1 is SGDLS, CDR2 YYNGEE, per germline. V shed 4 bases, J shed 0 bases, and the junction held 11 bases outside the gene matches. Expressed TCRB transcripts were sequenced after all isolated RNA was converted to cDNA. Sequencing used immunoSEQ multiplex PCR; TCRdb keeps in-frame clones, though not all of them. Of 250,000 to 300,000 clones in the sample, 24% are singletons; the top ten hold around 0.013%. This specimen comes from a study of beta chain features in type 1 diabetes. General observations from the study: Type 1 diabetes patients had TCRB CDR3s that were shorter (moderately but significantly so) in all four CD4+ subsets.

The sequencing sample was made of naive CD4+ T cells from blood. The chain is built from TRBV9 and TRBJ2-5; 8 bases fit TRBD2. This clonotype was sampled from a woman in her twenties or thirties with type 1 diabetes. The CDR3 spells CASSKGLARQYQETQYF. CDR3 bases: TGTGCCAGCAGCAAAGGACTAGCAAGACAGTACCAAGAGACCCAGTACTTC.